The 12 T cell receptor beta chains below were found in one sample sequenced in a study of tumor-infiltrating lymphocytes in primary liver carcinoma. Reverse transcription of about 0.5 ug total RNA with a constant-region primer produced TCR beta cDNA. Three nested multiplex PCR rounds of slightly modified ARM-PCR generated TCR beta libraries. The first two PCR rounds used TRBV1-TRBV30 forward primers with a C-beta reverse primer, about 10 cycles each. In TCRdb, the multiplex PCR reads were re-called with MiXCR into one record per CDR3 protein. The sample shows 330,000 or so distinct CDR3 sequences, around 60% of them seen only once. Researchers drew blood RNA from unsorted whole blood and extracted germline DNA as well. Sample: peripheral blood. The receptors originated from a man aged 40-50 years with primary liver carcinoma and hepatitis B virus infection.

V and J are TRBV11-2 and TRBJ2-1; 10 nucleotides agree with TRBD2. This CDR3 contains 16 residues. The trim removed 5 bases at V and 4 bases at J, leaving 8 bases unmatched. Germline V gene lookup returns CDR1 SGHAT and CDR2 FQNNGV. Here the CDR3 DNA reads TGTGCCAGCAGCAAGAGTGGACTAGCGGTTTACAATGAGCAGTTCTTC. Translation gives CASSKSGLAVYNEQFF.

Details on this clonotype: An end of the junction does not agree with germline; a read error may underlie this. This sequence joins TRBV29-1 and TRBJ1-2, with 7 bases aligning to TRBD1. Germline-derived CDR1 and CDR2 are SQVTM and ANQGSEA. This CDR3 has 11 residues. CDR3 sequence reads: CSVGTVVGYIF. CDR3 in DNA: TGCAGCGTCGGGACAGTCGTTGGCTACATCTTC.

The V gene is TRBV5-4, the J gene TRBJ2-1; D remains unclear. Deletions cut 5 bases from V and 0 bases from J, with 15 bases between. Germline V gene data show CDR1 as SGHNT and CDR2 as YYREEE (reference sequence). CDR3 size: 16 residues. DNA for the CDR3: TGTGCCAGCAGTCACGCCGCGGCGAGCTCCTACAATGAGCAGTTCTTC. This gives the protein CASSHAAASSYNEQFF. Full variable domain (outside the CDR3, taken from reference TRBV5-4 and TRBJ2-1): ETGVTQSPTHLIKTRGQQVTLRCSSQSGHNTVSWYQQALGQGPQFIFQYYREEENGRGNFPPRFSGLQFPNYSSELNVNALELDDSALYLCASSHAAASSYNEQFFGPGTRLTVL.

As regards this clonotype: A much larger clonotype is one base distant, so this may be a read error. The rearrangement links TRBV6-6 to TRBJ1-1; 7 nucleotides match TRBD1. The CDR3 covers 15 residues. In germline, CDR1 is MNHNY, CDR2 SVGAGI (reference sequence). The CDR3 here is CASSYPQGKVAEAIF. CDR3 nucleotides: TGTGCCAGCAGTTACCCACAGGGGAAAGTGGCTGAAGCTATCTTT.

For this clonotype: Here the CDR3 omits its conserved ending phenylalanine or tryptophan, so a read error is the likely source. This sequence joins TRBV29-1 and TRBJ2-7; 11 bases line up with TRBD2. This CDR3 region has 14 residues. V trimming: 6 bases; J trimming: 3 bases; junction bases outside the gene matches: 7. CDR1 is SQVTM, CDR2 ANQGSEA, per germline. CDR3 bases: TGCAGCGTCCATGGACTAGCGGGCTTCTACGAGCAGTACTCC. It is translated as CSVHGLAGFYEQYS.

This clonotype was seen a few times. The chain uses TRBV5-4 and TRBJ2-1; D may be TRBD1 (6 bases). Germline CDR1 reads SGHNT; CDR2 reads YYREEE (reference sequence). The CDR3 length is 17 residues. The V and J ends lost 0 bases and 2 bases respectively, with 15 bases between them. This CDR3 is CASSLGIQGKPYNEQFF. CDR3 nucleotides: TGTGCCAGCAGCTTGGGGATTCAGGGGAAACCCTACAATGAGCAGTTCTTC.

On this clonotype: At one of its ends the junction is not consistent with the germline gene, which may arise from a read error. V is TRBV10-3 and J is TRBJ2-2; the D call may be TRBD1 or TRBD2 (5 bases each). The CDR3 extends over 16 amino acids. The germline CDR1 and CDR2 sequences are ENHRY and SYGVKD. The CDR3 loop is CVISTPRDGNTGELFF. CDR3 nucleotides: TGTGTCATCAGCACCCCCCGGGACGGTAACACCGGGGAGCTGTTTTTT.

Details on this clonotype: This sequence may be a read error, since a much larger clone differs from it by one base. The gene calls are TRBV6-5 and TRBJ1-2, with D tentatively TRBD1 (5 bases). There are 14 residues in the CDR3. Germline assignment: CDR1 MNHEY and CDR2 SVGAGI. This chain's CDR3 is CDSSQGPQSYGYTF. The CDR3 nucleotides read TGTGACAGCAGCCAGGGACCTCAGAGCTATGGCTACACCTTC.

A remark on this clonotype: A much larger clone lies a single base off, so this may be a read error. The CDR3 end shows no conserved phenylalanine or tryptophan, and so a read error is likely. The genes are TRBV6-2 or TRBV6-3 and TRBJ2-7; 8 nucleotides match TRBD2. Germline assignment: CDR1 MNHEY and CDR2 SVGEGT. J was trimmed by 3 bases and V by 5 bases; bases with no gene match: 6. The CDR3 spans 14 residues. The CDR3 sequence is CASSGEREFYEQYS. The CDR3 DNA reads TGTGCCAGCAGTGGGGAGCGGGAGTTCTACGAGCAGTACTCC.

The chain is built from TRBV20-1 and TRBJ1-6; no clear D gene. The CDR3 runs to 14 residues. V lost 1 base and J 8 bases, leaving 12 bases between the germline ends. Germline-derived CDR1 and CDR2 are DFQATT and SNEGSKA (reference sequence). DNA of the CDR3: TGCAGTGCTAGAGTGGGCACGGTGGATTCACCCCTCCACTTT. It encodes CSARVGTVDSPLHF.

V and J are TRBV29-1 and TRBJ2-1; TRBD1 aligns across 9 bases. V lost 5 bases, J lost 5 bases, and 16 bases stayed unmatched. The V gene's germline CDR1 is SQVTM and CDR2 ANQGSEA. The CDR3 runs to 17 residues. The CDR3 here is CSVKLSGTGNRDNEQFF. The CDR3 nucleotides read TGCAGCGTTAAACTGAGCGGGACAGGGAACAGAGACAATGAGCAGTTCTTC.

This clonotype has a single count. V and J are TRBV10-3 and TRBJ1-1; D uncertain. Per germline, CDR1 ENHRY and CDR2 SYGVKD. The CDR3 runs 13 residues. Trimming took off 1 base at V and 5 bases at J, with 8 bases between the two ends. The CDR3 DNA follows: TGTGCCATCAGTGAGTTGGAGGCGACTGAAGCTTTCTTT. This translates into CAISELEATEAFF.